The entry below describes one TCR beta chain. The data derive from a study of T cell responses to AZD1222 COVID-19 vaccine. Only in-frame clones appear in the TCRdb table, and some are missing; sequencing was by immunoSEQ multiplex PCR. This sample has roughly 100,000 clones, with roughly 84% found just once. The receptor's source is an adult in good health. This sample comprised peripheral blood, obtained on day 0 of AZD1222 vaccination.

The CDR3 region is CASSQDLLNTIYF. The CDR3 DNA reads TGTGCCAGCAGCCAAGACCTCTTGAACACCATATATTTT. The chain employs TRBV4-2 and TRBJ1-3; D unclear. CDR3 length: 13 residues. V dropped 0 bases and J dropped 7 bases, with 7 bases sitting between them. Germline assignment: CDR1 LGHNA and CDR2 YNFKEQ.